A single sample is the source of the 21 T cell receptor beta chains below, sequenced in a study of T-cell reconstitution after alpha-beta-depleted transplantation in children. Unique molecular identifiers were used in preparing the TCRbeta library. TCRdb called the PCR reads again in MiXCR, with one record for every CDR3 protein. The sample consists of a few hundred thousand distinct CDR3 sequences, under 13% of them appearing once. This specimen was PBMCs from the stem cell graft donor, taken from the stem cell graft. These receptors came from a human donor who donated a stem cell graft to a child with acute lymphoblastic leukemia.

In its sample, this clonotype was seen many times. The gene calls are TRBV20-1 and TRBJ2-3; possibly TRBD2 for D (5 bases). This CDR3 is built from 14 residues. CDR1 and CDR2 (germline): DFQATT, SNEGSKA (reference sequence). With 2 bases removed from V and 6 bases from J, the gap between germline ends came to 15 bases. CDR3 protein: CSARSLEGGDTQYF. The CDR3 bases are TGCAGTGCTAGAAGTCTAGAGGGTGGGGATACGCAGTATTTT.

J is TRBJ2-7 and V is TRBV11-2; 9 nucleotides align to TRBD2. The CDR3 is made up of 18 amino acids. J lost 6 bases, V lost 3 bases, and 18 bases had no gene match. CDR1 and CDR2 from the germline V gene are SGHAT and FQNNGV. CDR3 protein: CASSLLAVAGEHRGEQYF. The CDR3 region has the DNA TGTGCCAGCAGCTTGTTGGCGGTAGCGGGAGAGCATCGGGGCGAGCAGTACTTC. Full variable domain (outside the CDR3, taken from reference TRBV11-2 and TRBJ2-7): EAGVAQSPRYKIIEKRQSVAFWCNPISGHATLYWYQQILGQGPKLLIQFQNNGVVDDSQLPKDRFSAERLKGVDSTLKIQPAKLEDSAVYLCASSLLAVAGEHRGEQYFGPGTRLTVT.

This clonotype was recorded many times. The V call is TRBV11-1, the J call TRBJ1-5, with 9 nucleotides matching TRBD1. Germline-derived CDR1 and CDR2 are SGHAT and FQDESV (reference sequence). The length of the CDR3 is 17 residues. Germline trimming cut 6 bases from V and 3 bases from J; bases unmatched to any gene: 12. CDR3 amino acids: CASSPEPGTGTNQPQHF. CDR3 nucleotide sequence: TGTGCCAGCAGTCCAGAGCCCGGGACAGGGACCAATCAGCCCCAGCATTTT.

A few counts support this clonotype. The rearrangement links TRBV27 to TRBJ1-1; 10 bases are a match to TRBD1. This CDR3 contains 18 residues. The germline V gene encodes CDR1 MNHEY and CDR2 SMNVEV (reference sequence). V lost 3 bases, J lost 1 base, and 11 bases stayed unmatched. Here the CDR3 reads CASSFLVGTGEGNTEAFF. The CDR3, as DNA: TGTGCCAGCAGTTTCTTGGTTGGGACAGGGGAGGGGAACACTGAAGCTTTCTTT.

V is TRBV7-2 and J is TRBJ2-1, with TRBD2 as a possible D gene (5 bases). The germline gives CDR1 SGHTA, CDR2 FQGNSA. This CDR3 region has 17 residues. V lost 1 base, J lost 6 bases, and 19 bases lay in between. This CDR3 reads CASSLVGLAAITNEQFF. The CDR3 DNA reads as TGTGCCAGCAGCTTAGTGGGCCTAGCAGCTATCACCAATGAGCAGTTCTTC. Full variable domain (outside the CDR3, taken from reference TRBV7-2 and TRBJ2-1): GAGVSQSPSNKVTEKGKDVELRCDPISGHTALYWYRQSLGQGLEFLIYFQGNSAPDKSGLPSDRFSAERTGGSVSTLTIQRTQQEDSAVYLCASSLVGLAAITNEQFFGPGTRLTVL.

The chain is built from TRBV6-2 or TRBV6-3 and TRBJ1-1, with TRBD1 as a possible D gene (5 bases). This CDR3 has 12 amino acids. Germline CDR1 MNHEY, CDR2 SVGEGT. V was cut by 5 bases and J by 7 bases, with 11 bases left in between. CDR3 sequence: CASSALRGEAFF. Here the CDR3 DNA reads TGTGCCAGCAGTGCCCTTAGGGGTGAAGCTTTCTTT.

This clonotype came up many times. The CDR3 is CASSQDRGGTGELFF. The CDR3 coding sequence is TGCGCCAGCAGCCAAGACAGGGGGGGCACCGGGGAGCTGTTTTTT. V usage is TRBV4-3 and J usage is TRBJ2-2; D is perhaps TRBD1 or TRBD2 (7 bases each). Per the germline V gene, CDR1 is LGHNA and CDR2 is YSLEER. The CDR3 loop spans 15 amino acids. V was trimmed by 0 bases and J by 4 bases, leaving 9 bases between them.

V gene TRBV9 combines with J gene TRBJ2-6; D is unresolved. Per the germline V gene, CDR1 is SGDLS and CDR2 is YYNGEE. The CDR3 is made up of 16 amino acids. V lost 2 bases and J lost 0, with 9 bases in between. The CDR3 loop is CASSVNRDSGANVLTF. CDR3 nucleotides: TGTGCCAGCAGCGTGAACAGAGACTCTGGGGCCAACGTCCTGACTTTC.

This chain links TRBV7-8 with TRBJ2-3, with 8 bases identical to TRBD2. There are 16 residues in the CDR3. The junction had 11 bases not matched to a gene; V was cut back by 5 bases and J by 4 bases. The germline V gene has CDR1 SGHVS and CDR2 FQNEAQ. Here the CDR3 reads CASSPQGLVLADTQYF. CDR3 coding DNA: TGTGCCAGCAGCCCGCAGGGACTAGTCCTCGCAGATACGCAGTATTTT.

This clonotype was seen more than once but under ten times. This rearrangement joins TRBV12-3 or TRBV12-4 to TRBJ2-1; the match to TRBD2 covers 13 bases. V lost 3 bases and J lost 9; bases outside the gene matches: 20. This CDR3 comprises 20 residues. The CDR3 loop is CASSLLPLLAGGPGPREQFF. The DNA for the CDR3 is TGTGCCAGCAGTTTGCTTCCGCTACTAGCGGGAGGGCCGGGCCCTCGTGAGCAGTTCTTC.

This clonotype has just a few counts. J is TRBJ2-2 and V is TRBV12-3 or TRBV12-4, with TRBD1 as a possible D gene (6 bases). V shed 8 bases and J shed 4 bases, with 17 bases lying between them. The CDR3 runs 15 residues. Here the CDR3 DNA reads TGTGCCAGCCACATCCCAGGGGCGCGCACCGGGGAGCTGTTTTTT. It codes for CASHIPGARTGELFF.

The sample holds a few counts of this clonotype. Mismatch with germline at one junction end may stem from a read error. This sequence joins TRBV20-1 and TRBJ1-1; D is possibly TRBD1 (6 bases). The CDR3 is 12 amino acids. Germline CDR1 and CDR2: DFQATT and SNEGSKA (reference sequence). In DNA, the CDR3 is TGCAGTGCTCCCCTCCGACAGGCGGAGTGGGTCTTT. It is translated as CSAPLRQAEWVF.

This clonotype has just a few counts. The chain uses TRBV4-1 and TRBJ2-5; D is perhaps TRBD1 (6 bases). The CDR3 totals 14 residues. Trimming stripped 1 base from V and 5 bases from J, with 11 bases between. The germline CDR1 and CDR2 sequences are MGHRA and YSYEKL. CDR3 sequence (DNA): TGCGCCAGCAGCCAAGCCGCCACAGGGGAGACCCAGTACTTC. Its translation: CASSQAATGETQYF.

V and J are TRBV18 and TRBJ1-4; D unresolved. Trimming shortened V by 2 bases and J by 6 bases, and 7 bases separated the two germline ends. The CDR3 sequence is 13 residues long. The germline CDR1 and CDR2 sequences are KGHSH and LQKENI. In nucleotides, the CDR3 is TGTGCCAGCTCACCAGGGCTTGATGAAAAACTGTTTTTT. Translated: CASSPGLDEKLFF. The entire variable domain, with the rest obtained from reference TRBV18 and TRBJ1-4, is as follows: NAGVMQNPRHLVRRRGQEARLRCSPMKGHSHVYWYRQLPEEGLKFMVYLQKENIIDESGMPKERFSAEFPKEGPSILRIQQVVRGDSAAYFCASSPGLDEKLFFGSGTQLSVL.

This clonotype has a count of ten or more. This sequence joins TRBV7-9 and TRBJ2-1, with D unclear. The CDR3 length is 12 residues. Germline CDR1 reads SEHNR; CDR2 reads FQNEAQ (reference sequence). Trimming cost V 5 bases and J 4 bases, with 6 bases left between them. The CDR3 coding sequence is TGTGCCAGCAGCGGACCGTACAATGAGCAGTTCTTC. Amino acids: CASSGPYNEQFF.

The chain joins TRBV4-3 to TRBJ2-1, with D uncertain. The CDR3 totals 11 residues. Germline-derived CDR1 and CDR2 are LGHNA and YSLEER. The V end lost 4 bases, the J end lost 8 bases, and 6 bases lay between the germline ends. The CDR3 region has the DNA TGCGCCAGCAGCCTATGGGATGAGCAGTTCTTC. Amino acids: CASSLWDEQFF.

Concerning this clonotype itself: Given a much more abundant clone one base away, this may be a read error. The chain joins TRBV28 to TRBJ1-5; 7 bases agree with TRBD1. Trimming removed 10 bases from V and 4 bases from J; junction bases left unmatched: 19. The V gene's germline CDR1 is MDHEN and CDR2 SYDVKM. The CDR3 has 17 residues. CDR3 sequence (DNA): TGTGCCAACACCCTGAGAGGATATAGGGACAGAAATCAGCCCCAGCATTTT. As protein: CANTLRGYRDRNQPQHF.

This CDR3 reads CASSSRDSMNTEAFF. CDR3 in DNA: TGTGCCAGCAGCTCCCGGGACAGCATGAACACTGAAGCTTTCTTT. The chain links TRBV7-8 to TRBJ1-1; 7 bases match TRBD1. Germline CDR1 reads SGHVS; CDR2 reads FQNEAQ. The CDR3 spans 15 residues. V lost 4 bases and J lost 0; bases outside the gene matches: 5.

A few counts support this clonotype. The CDR3 DNA follows: TGTGCCAGCAGTTCTTCTAGCGGGAACACCGGGGAGCTGTTTTTT. Its protein product is CASSSSSGNTGELFF. V and J are TRBV3-1 and TRBJ2-2; 7 bases align to TRBD2. Germline V lookup: CDR1 LGHDT, CDR2 YNNKEL (reference sequence). V trimming: 6 bases; J trimming: 1 base; junction bases outside the gene matches: 5. There are 15 residues in the CDR3.

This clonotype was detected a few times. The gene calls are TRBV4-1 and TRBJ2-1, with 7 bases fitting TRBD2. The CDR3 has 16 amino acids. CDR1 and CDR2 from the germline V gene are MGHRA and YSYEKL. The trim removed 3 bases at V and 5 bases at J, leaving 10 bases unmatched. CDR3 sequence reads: CASSHAGVPTDNEQFF. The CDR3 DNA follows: TGCGCCAGCAGCCACGCGGGAGTCCCTACCGACAATGAGCAGTTCTTC.

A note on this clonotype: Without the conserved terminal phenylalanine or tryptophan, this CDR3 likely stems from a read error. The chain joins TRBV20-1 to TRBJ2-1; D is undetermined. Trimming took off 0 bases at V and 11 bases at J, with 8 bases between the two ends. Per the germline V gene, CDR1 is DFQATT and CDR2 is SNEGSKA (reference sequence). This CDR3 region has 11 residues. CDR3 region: CSARETSKQFS. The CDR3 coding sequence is TGCAGTGCTAGAGAAACAAGTAAGCAGTTCTCC.